This T cell receptor beta chain was retrieved from a study of blood T cells in healthy people across ages. Overall study findings and caveats: Diversity was higher, and naive CD4+ cells more numerous, in long-lived donors than in aged donors.

Trimming removed 0 bases at V and 5 bases at J, with 14 bases between. The CDR3 runs 15 residues. The germline V gene has CDR1 DFQATT and CDR2 SNEGSKA (reference sequence). Alongside a J-beta primer mix, a sample-barcoded 5' primer served in a second PCR lasting about 7 to 11 cycles. A single record per CDR3 protein comes from TCRdb applying MiXCR to the 5' RACE reads. The sample has approximately 1.5 million distinct CDR3 sequences; under 55% are singletons. Every sample gave at least 5.5 micrograms of total RNA when it was extracted. Concerning this clonotype itself: Its matching antigen is unknown.

The V gene is TRBV20-1, the J gene TRBJ2-1, with D possibly being TRBD1 or TRBD2 (5 bases each). This TCR came from a woman under 30 in good health. Sequenced material: blood. The chain's CDR3 is CSAREAQGADNEQFF. The CDR3, as DNA: TGCAGTGCTAGAGAGGCCCAGGGAGCGGACAATGAGCAGTTCTTC.